This T cell receptor beta chain was profiled in a study of T cells in Graves' hyperthyroidism and ophthalmopathy. Study results and caveats: In simple terms, a model built on 13 V-J features told ophthalmopathy apart from stable hyperthyroidism. Clonotypes that were expanded in thyroid above 0.001 mostly appeared in blood too.

Germline CDR1 and CDR2: PRHDT and FYEKMQ (reference sequence). The CDR3 runs 14 residues. Trimming took off 4 bases at V and 5 bases at J, with 11 bases between the two ends. It was less than 13 ml of fresh peripheral blood that supplied the PBMCs. This clonotype was recorded many times. Its antigen is not known. The source material, RNA transcripts, was used to amplify TCR beta CDR3 regions. The HTBI primer set drove a first-round RT-PCR of the TCR CDR3. TCRdb reanalysed the multiplex PCR reads using MiXCR and keeps one entry per CDR3 protein. Of fewer than 250,000 distinct CDR3 sequences listed, around 17% were seen once; the top ten hold under 35%.

Input material: blood. The V and J genes are TRBV13 and TRBJ1-4; D gene ambiguous. This clonotype was sampled from a woman aged 18-35 years with Graves' ophthalmopathy. This CDR3 reads CASSSRDTNEKLFF. In nucleotides, the CDR3 is TGTGCCAGCAGCTCAAGAGACACAAATGAAAAACTGTTTTTT.